This entry lists 30 T cell receptor beta chains sequenced from one sample in a study of siplizumab effects on memory and regulatory T cells. Coculturing of the mixed lymphocyte reaction cells was performed at 37°C for less than 7 days. Sequencing was performed with immunoSEQ multiplex PCR; in TCRdb, only in-frame clones are kept and a portion is missing. The sample has approximately 20,000 clones; approximately 44% are singletons. Their cognate antigens are unknown. The material sequenced was CFSE-low (dividing) CD4+ T cells sorted from an allogeneic mixed lymphocyte reaction. These receptor sequences come from a human donor in good health; the cells came from an allogeneic mixed lymphocyte reaction. Some clones in this sample may be carry-over from other donors' samples.

This clone was detected a few times. The V gene is TRBV6-6, the J gene TRBJ2-3; maybe TRBD2 (5 bases). This CDR3 has 15 amino acids. CDR1 is MNHNY, CDR2 SVGAGI, per germline (reference sequence). V gave up 4 bases and J gave up 6 bases, with 17 bases separating them. In DNA form, the CDR3 reads TGTGCCAGCAGTTCCCCGGGAATCGTTGGCGATACGCAGTATTTT. It is translated as CASSSPGIVGDTQYF.

The chain links TRBV6-1 to TRBJ2-3; TRBD2 aligns across 9 bases. V trimming: 4 bases; J trimming: 4 bases; junction bases outside the gene matches: 9. The germline gives CDR1 MNHNS, CDR2 SASEGT. This CDR3 region has 16 residues. CDR3 nucleotides: TGTGCCAGCAGTGCCCAACTAGCGGGTGGTGCAGATACGCAGTATTTT. Translation gives CASSAQLAGGADTQYF.

V is TRBV11-2 and J is TRBJ2-3; D might be TRBD1 (5 bases). V gave up 2 bases and J gave up 8 bases, with 14 bases separating them. The length of the CDR3 is 14 residues. Germline CDR1 is SGHAT and CDR2 is FQNNGV. The CDR3 nucleotides read TGTGCCAGCAGCTTATATCAAGGGGTCGGTACGCAGTATTTT. It codes for CASSLYQGVGTQYF.

The CDR3 region has the DNA TGTGCCAGCAGTAATAGGTGGGGCGAAGTAAACACCATATATTTT. It specifies CASSNRWGEVNTIYF. The chain uses TRBV6-8 and TRBJ1-3; tentative D call: TRBD1 (5 bases). The CDR3 is made up of 15 amino acids. Trimming took 5 bases from V and 6 from J, leaving 17 bases between them. Germline V gives CDR1 MNHGY, CDR2 SAAAGT.

The chain couples TRBV5-6 to TRBJ1-1, with D unresolved. The length of the CDR3 is 13 residues. Germline-derived CDR1 and CDR2 are SGHDT and YYEEEE. The ends were cut back, 4 bases at V and 8 bases at J, with 15 bases in the middle. In DNA, the CDR3 is TGTGCCAGCAGCCCCGTTTCCTATGGGGAAGCTTTCTTT. It codes for CASSPVSYGEAFF.

This clone was counted a few times. This chain connects TRBV7-8 to TRBJ2-1, with TRBD2 as a possible D gene (6 bases). Germline V gene data show CDR1 as SGHVS and CDR2 as FQNEAQ. The CDR3 length is 15 residues. The germline V and J ends were trimmed by 7 bases and 2 bases, with 15 bases remaining between them. The CDR3 nucleotides are TGTGCCAGCATGGGGTGGCGGGGTGCCTACAATGAGCAGTTCTTC. Translated, it gives CASMGWRGAYNEQFF. Drawing the rest from reference TRBV7-8 and TRBJ2-1, the complete variable domain is GAGVSQSPRYKVAKRGQDVALRCDPISGHVSLFWYQQALGQGPEFLTYFQNEAQLDKSGLPSDRFFAERPEGSVSTLKIQRTQQEDSAVYLCASMGWRGAYNEQFFGPGTRLTVL.

The J gene is TRBJ2-4, the V gene TRBV18, with 10 nucleotides matching TRBD2. The CDR3 runs to 18 residues. Germline CDR1 KGHSH, CDR2 LQKENI. With 3 bases clipped from V and 0 bases from J, the junction kept 8 bases outside the gene matches. This CDR3 reads CASSPTLLAGLAKNIQYF. Written as DNA, the CDR3 is TGTGCCAGCTCACCTACCCTACTAGCGGGGTTAGCCAAAAACATTCAGTACTTC.

This clone was recorded a few times. V is TRBV6-5 and J is TRBJ2-2, with 12 bases matching TRBD2. CDR3 size: 15 residues. Trimming took 10 bases from V and 3 from J; bases not matched to a gene: 6. CDR1 and CDR2 from the germline V gene are MNHEY and SVGAGI. CDR3 amino acids: CATRLAGAHTGELFF. For the CDR3, the DNA is TGTGCCACCCGACTAGCGGGAGCGCACACCGGGGAGCTGTTTTTT.

This clone was seen a handful of times. This chain connects TRBV14 to TRBJ2-7; D remains ambiguous. Per germline, CDR1 SGHDN and CDR2 FVKESK. The CDR3 has 11 residues. Trimming removed 3 bases at V and 3 bases at J, with 3 bases between. The CDR3 protein is CASSHFYEQYF. The CDR3 DNA reads as TGTGCCAGCAGCCACTTCTACGAGCAGTACTTC. Supplemented by reference TRBV14 and TRBJ2-7, the full variable domain reads EAGVTQFPSHSVIEKGQTVTLRCDPISGHDNLYWYRRVMGKEIKFLLHFVKESKQDESGMPNNRFLAERTGGTYSTLKVQPAELEDSGVYFCASSHFYEQYFGPGTRLTVT.

This rearrangement joins TRBV7-9 to TRBJ2-7; 8 nucleotides align to TRBD1. The CDR3 is 17 residues long. CDR1 is SEHNR, CDR2 FQNEAQ, per germline (reference sequence). V shed 5 bases, J shed 4 bases, and the junction held 16 bases outside the gene matches. Here the CDR3 reads CASSPIPLWTGKYEQYF. CDR3 DNA sequence: TGTGCCAGCAGCCCCATCCCCCTCTGGACAGGGAAGTACGAGCAGTACTTC.

This chain links TRBV28 with TRBJ1-3, with D uncertain. The V gene's germline CDR1 is MDHEN and CDR2 SYDVKM. Trimming removed 3 bases at V and 0 bases at J, with 6 bases between. There are 14 residues in the CDR3. CDR3 in amino acids: CASSFSGSGNTIYF. DNA for the CDR3: TGTGCCAGCAGTTTCTCGGGCTCTGGAAACACCATATATTTT.

This clone was observed a single time. V is TRBV6-5 and J is TRBJ1-5; D call uncertain. Trimming took 5 bases from V and 3 from J, leaving 14 bases between them. The CDR3 loop spans 15 amino acids. Germline V gene lookup returns CDR1 MNHEY and CDR2 SVGAGI. CDR3 region: CASSGGVGFNQPQHF. The CDR3 DNA follows: TGTGCCAGCAGTGGAGGCGTGGGGTTCAATCAGCCCCAGCATTTT.

Remarks on this clone: At one end, the junction sequence differs from germline, possibly due to a read error. The genes are TRBV4-1 and TRBJ2-7, with 7 bases matching TRBD2. This CDR3 contains 15 residues. Per the germline V gene, CDR1 is MGHRA and CDR2 is YSYEKL. Written as DNA, the CDR3 is TGTGCCAGCAGCCAATCCCCCGGGGGGATCTTGGAGCAGTACTTC. This translates into CASSQSPGGILEQYF.

This clone was counted a single time. The chain is built from TRBV7-9 and TRBJ2-1; the match to TRBD1 covers 9 bases. The trim removed 2 bases at V and 2 bases at J, leaving 13 bases unmatched. CDR1 and CDR2 (germline): SEHNR, FQNEAQ (reference sequence). The CDR3 has 19 residues. As DNA, the CDR3 is TGTGCCAGCAGCTTATGGACAGGGGCCCTCTATGGGGCCTACAATGAGCAGTTCTTC. Its protein product is CASSLWTGALYGAYNEQFF.

In this sample, this clone turned up a few times. This sequence joins TRBV6-1 and TRBJ1-4; tentative D call: TRBD1 (5 bases). Germline CDR1 MNHNS, CDR2 SASEGT. With 4 bases removed from V and 1 base from J, the gap between germline ends came to 13 bases. There are 16 residues in the CDR3. Written as DNA, the CDR3 is TGTGCCAGCAGTGGGGGGAACGGGGGAACTAATGAAAAACTGTTTTTT. Its translation: CASSGGNGGTNEKLFF.

The genes are TRBV6-5 and TRBJ2-1; D remains unclear. Between the trimmed V and J ends, which lost 2 bases and 7 bases, there was a span of 9 bases. The CDR3 extends over 13 amino acids. CDR1 is MNHEY and CDR2 is SVGAGI in the germline V gene. CDR3 sequence reads: CASSYLGWNEQFF. CDR3 DNA sequence: TGTGCCAGCAGTTACCTGGGTTGGAATGAGCAGTTCTTC.

The rearrangement uses TRBV5-1 and TRBJ2-1; 13 nucleotides align to TRBD2. V lost 3 bases, J lost 2 bases, and 2 bases stayed unmatched. This CDR3 spans 16 amino acids. Germline V gene lookup returns CDR1 SGHRS and CDR2 YFSETQ. CDR3 amino acids: CASSSGLAGAYNEQFF. CDR3 in DNA: TGCGCCAGCAGCTCAGGACTAGCGGGAGCCTACAATGAGCAGTTCTTC.

This clone was observed a handful of times. Other DNA sequences in this sample translate to the same CDR3. V and J are TRBV6-6 and TRBJ2-5; 10 positions agree with TRBD2. Germline V gene lookup returns CDR1 MNHNY and CDR2 SVGAGI (reference sequence). V was pared by 0 bases and J by 4 bases, with 2 bases of the junction left unmatched. CDR3 length equals 15 residues. CDR3: CASSYSRLAGETQYF. DNA of the CDR3: TGTGCCAGCAGTTACTCGAGACTAGCGGGAGAGACCCAGTACTTC.

By frequency in the sample, this clone is medium-sized. The V gene is TRBV5-1, the J gene TRBJ1-1, with D tentatively TRBD1 (5 bases). The CDR3 is 14 residues long. Trimming removed 0 bases from V and 4 bases from J, with 10 bases in between. Germline V CDR1 and CDR2: SGHRS, YFSETQ. The CDR3 sequence is CASSLGGFGTEAFF. In DNA form, the CDR3 reads TGCGCCAGCAGCTTGGGGGGGTTTGGCACTGAAGCTTTCTTT. The whole variable domain, filled in from reference TRBV5-1 and TRBJ1-1, reads KAGVTQTPRYLIKTRGQQVTLSCSPISGHRSVSWYQQTPGQGLQFLFEYFSETQRNKGNFPGRFSGRQFSNSRSEMNVSTLELGDSALYLCASSLGGFGTEAFFGQGTRLTVV.

By frequency in the sample, this clone is medium-sized (0.01 to 0.1%). V is TRBV19 and J is TRBJ2-3; D might be TRBD1 (5 bases). With 5 bases removed from V and 2 bases from J, the gap between germline ends came to 17 bases. CDR3 size: 16 residues. From germline, CDR1 is LNHDA and CDR2 SQIVND (reference sequence). As DNA, the CDR3 is TGTGCCAGTAGTTTTCGCTATGGGGCATCCACAGATACGCAGTATTTT. This encodes CASSFRYGASTDTQYF.

This clone was found a few times. This chain connects TRBV11-2 to TRBJ2-2; the D gene is possibly TRBD2 (5 bases). The germline gives CDR1 SGHAT, CDR2 FQNNGV. The CDR3 is 17 amino acids. V was trimmed by 5 bases and J by 6 bases, leaving 22 bases between them. CDR3 amino acids: CASSKPSTGKAAGELFF. The DNA of the CDR3 is TGTGCCAGCAGCAAACCCAGCACCGGGAAAGCAGCCGGGGAGCTGTTTTTT.

This sequence joins TRBV5-6 and TRBJ2-7; D ambiguous. V was clipped by 2 bases and J by 7 bases, with 10 bases between them. CDR3 length equals 12 residues. Germline V gives CDR1 SGHDT, CDR2 YYEEEE. CDR3 sequence: CASSFGYGEQYF. The DNA of the CDR3 is TGTGCCAGCAGCTTTGGTTACGGGGAGCAGTACTTC.

This chain joins TRBV6-6 and TRBJ1-6; TRBD1 matches 7 bases. The CDR3 extends over 15 amino acids. V lost 8 bases and J lost 7; bases outside the gene matches: 11. Per germline, CDR1 MNHNY and CDR2 SVGAGI (reference sequence). The CDR3 DNA is TGTGCCAGCCGACCTGACAGGGTGAAAAATTCACCCCTCCACTTT. Amino acids: CASRPDRVKNSPLHF.

On this clone: At one of its ends the junction is not consistent with the germline gene, which may arise from a read error. The chain is built from TRBV7-7 and TRBJ2-1; D is unclear. The CDR3 loop spans 15 amino acids. Looked up from germline, CDR1 is SSHAT and CDR2 is FNYEAQ (reference sequence). The CDR3 protein is CASSPQPDSYNEQFF. CDR3 nucleotides: TGTGCTAGCAGCCCACAGCCAGACTCCTACAATGAGCAGTTCTTC.

CDR3 amino acids: CASRLTHWANYGYTF. For the CDR3, the DNA is TGTGCCAGCAGGCTGACACACTGGGCTAACTATGGCTACACCTTC. The chain recombines TRBV6-5 with TRBJ1-2; D call uncertain. Germline CDR1 MNHEY, CDR2 SVGAGI. Trimming stripped 6 bases from V and 0 bases from J, with 14 bases between. CDR3 length: 15 amino acids.

As concerns this clone: Other DNA sequences in this specimen translate into the identical CDR3. The V and J genes are TRBV7-9 and TRBJ2-7, with TRBD2 identical over 10 bases. The CDR3 covers 16 residues. Germline V gene sequence: CDR1 SEHNR, CDR2 FQNEAQ (reference sequence). J was trimmed by 5 bases and V by 5 bases; bases with no gene match: 12. Written as DNA, the CDR3 is TGTGCCAGCAGCCTCTTCCGGGGTCTAGCGGGAGACGAGCAGTACTTC. Translation: CASSLFRGLAGDEQYF.

The CDR3, as DNA: TGTGCCAGCAGTACCGCCCCTTTGACTGAAGCTTTCTTT. Protein sequence: CASSTAPLTEAFF. The chain couples TRBV6-5 to TRBJ1-1, with no clear D. The CDR3 totals 13 residues. The V gene lost 5 bases and the J gene lost 5 bases, with 12 bases spanning the gap. Per germline, CDR1 MNHEY and CDR2 SVGAGI.

The V and J genes are TRBV19 and TRBJ2-5; possibly TRBD2 for D (6 bases). The CDR3 runs to 16 residues. Germline loops: CDR1 LNHDA, CDR2 SQIVND (reference sequence). V lost 4 bases and J 4 bases, leaving 19 bases between the germline ends. CDR3 coding DNA: TGTGCCAGTAGTACTTCCTATACCGGGAGCGGAGAGACCCAGTACTTC. It encodes CASSTSYTGSGETQYF.

This clone was picked up a small number of times. The chain employs TRBV5-1 and TRBJ2-5; 12 bases fit TRBD1. Germline V gives CDR1 SGHRS, CDR2 YFSETQ. Trimming cost V 4 bases and J 0 bases; bases outside gene matches: 4. This CDR3 comprises 16 residues. The CDR3 reads CASSRGQGAYQETQYF. The CDR3 DNA reads as TGCGCCAGCAGCAGGGGACAGGGGGCGTACCAAGAGACCCAGTACTTC.

The chain uses TRBV6-5 and TRBJ1-6; D uncertain. Germline V CDR1 and CDR2: MNHEY, SVGAGI. The CDR3 spans 15 residues. V lost 5 bases and J lost 7, with 15 bases in between. CDR3 DNA: TGTGCCAGCAGTGCCTCGCGTTTGGGGAATTCACCCCTCCACTTT. Translation gives CASSASRLGNSPLHF.